This T cell receptor beta chain was sequenced during a study of blood T cells in healthy people across ages. Next came a second PCR, run for about 7 to 12 cycles, which used a sample-barcoded 5' primer along with a J-beta primer mix. Each of the cDNA molecules was tagged by a template-switch adaptor with 12 random nucleotides. TCRdb independently ran MiXCR on the 5' RACE reads; one entry per CDR3 protein. The table lists about 1.4 million distinct CDR3 sequences, roughly 64% of them singletons. Germline V gives CDR1 LGHNT, CDR2 FRNRAP. Trimming pared 5 bases from V and 4 bases from J, leaving 15 bases between. This CDR3 comprises 14 residues.

The sequencing sample was made of blood. The chain uses TRBV12-5 and TRBJ2-7; D possibly corresponds to TRBD1 (6 bases). The receptor's source is a young man in good health. CDR3 amino acids: CASGPLQGFYEQYF. DNA of the CDR3: TGTGCTAGTGGTCCGCTCCAGGGGTTTTACGAGCAGTACTTC.